These 7 T cell receptor beta chains originate from one sample sequenced in a study of T cell responses to AZD1222 COVID-19 vaccine. TCRdb's table, derived via immunoSEQ multiplex PCR, lists solely in-frame clones and lacks some. The sample has 150,000 to 200,000 clones, about 91% seen once. The material sequenced was peripheral blood, taken 28 days after the second AZD1222 dose. These receptors all come from an adult who received the AZD1222 COVID-19 vaccine.

The sample holds one count of this clone. The genes are TRBV5-6 and TRBJ1-2, with D possibly TRBD1 on 5 matching bases. The V gene's germline CDR1 is SGHDT and CDR2 YYEEEE. The CDR3 is 15 residues long. V was pared by 0 bases and J by 14 bases, with 23 bases between. The CDR3 coding sequence is TGTGCCAGCAGCTTGGAAGCTACAAGGGGTGTGGCGTATACCTTC. Translation: CASSLEATRGVAYTF. Using reference TRBV5-6 and TRBJ1-2 for the parts outside the CDR3, the full variable domain is DAGVTQSPTHLIKTRGQQVTLRCSPKSGHDTVSWYQQALGQGPQFIFQYYEEEERQRGNFPDRFSGHQFPNYSSELNVNALLLGDSALYLCASSLEATRGVAYTFGSGTRLTVV.

The rearrangement uses TRBV28 and TRBJ2-7; D is undetermined. Germline V gene data show CDR1 as MDHEN and CDR2 as SYDVKM. Trimming pared 6 bases from V and 3 bases from J, leaving 15 bases between. This CDR3 region has 14 residues. The CDR3 nucleotides read TGTGCCAGCAGAGTTCGGGCAGCTTTCTACGAGCAGTACTTC. Its translation: CASRVRAAFYEQYF.

The rearrangement links TRBV7-2 to TRBJ1-6; 10 bases map to TRBD1. This CDR3 spans 15 amino acids. The V segment lost 2 bases and the J segment 10 bases; nucleotides outside the gene matches: 5. Germline V gene sequence: CDR1 SGHTA, CDR2 FQGNSA. Written as DNA, the CDR3 is TGTGCCAGCAGCTTATTCCGGACAGGGGGATCACCCCTCCACTTT. Translated, it gives CASSLFRTGGSPLHF.

V and J are TRBV12-3 or TRBV12-4 and TRBJ2-1; D might be TRBD1 (6 bases). V was shortened by 6 bases and J by 9 bases, with 9 bases between the two germline ends. The CDR3 has 11 residues. The CDR3 coding sequence is TGTGCCAGCAGCATGGGGGCTGAGCAGTTCTTC. Amino acids: CASSMGAEQFF.

The chain joins TRBV3-1 (or the pseudogene TRBV3-2) to TRBJ1-2, with D maybe TRBD1 (5 bases). V was clipped by 3 bases and J by 3 bases, with 14 bases between them. The CDR3 totals 15 residues. CDR1 is LGHDT, CDR2 YNNKEL, per germline (reference sequence). The CDR3 bases are TGTGCCAGCAGCCAGCGGGGACCAGGCCACTATGGCTACACCTTC. Amino acid sequence: CASSQRGPGHYGYTF.

The chain uses TRBV19 and TRBJ1-5; 10 nucleotides align to TRBD1. Germline CDR1 LNHDA, CDR2 SQIVND (reference sequence). V shed 9 bases and J 7 bases; nucleotides not matched to a gene: 15. The CDR3 covers 16 residues. The CDR3 region is CASITDRGPRGQPQHF. The CDR3 DNA follows: TGTGCCAGCATTACCGACAGGGGGCCCCGCGGACAGCCCCAGCATTTT.

The chain is built from TRBV29-1 and TRBJ2-3, with D perhaps matching TRBD2 (5 bases). The V gene's germline CDR1 is SQVTM and CDR2 ANQGSEA. Trimming removed 6 bases at V and 1 base at J, with 17 bases between. This CDR3 is built from 15 residues. This CDR3 reads CSVQIQKRGTDTQYF. CDR3 in DNA: TGCAGCGTACAAATACAGAAGAGGGGCACAGATACGCAGTATTTT.